This TCR beta chain was documented in a study of radiation and T cells in renal cell carcinoma (dated by TCRdb to about 2020). Concerning the study at large: TCR beta sequencing covered 50 to 55 samples in total, comprising some 26 tumors and about 27 peripheral blood samples. A total of 3.5 million to 4.5 million unique CDR3 nucleotide sequences, encoding 2,500,000 or so unique CDR3 amino acid sequences, were found across all 50 or so samples. General study outcomes and caveats: The single-armed trial design could not address effects of radiation dose or scheduling on the TCR repertoire. TCR clonality was higher in irradiated tumors than in controls, as the top 100 clonotypes made up an average of about 54% of the repertoire in irradiated tumors compared with 43% in nephrectomy-only tumors. Compared with control tumors, irradiated tumors had a greater number of dominant CDR3 motifs, and these motifs made up a bigger portion of the repertoire. Top tumor clonotypes rose in blood from baseline to 2 weeks post-radiation, then contracted by 4 weeks, suggesting transient expansion of tumor-resident clones. Because pretreatment tumor biopsies were not available, the baseline intratumoral presence of clonotypes could not be determined. Intratumoral heterogeneity went uncaptured because the only tumor material available was small regions of around 1 g.

The junction shows trimming of 4 bases on V and 4 bases on J, and the gene matches do not reach 9 bases of it. The CDR3 measures 16 amino acids from cysteine to phenylalanine. Just CDR3 DNA is preserved here, 48 bases in frame from base 1. CDR1 and CDR2 are read off the germline V gene as SGHTA and FQGNSA. This clone was detected only a few times. The antigen this receptor binds is unknown. Base qualities are missing; no much larger clone stands one base away. The time point label here, explained by the study, means: tumor resected at nephrectomy. In the paper's terms, the treatment or condition label means: 15 Gy SBRT to primary tumor, nephrectomy 4 weeks later. The samples were obtained from a clinical trial, where primary renal cell carcinomas were treated with 15 Gy stereotactic body radiation therapy and then removed by nephrectomy 4 weeks afterward. Every patient had renal cell carcinoma of clear cell pathology. The tumors were dissociated mechanically, digested with collagenase/hyaluronidase at 37 degrees C, processed in gentleMACS C tubes, and kept in liquid nitrogen. Genomic DNA for TCR sequencing was prepared using the QIAamp DNA Blood Mini Kit (Qiagen). The analyses included just those samples that passed every quality control check.

Following the manufacturer's recommendations, the immunoSEQ kit was used to generate TCR beta libraries from genomic DNA. To prepare the libraries, a first multiplex PCR with proprietary primers was run, followed by a second PCR that added unique barcodes, and a bead cleanup was done after each round. Each sample batch included a kit-provided positive control reaction and a negative control reaction. The final libraries were assessed on an Agilent 4200 TapeStation D1000 ScreenTape, pooled by volume, and quantified by qPCR. An Illumina NextSeq500 fitted with a MidOutput 150-cycle cartridge performed the sequencing, running 156 Read1 cycles and 15 Index1 cycles with the kit's custom primers. The pooled library was loaded at approximately 1 pM, with an approximately 21% PhiX control spiked in. Under the source paper's analysis protocol: Vendor-processed data were analyzed in R, with a clonotype defined as all T cells sharing the same CDR3 nucleotide sequence. In the clone abundance analyses, frequencies were normalized to the 10,000 most abundant clones in each sample. Before analysis, public T cell clones were removed, and these numbered fewer than six per sample on average. Dominant motifs were analyzed with ImmunoMap using the PAM10 matrix, a gap penalty of 30, and a homology threshold of 0.3, and motifs with a cumulative frequency of at least 0.01 were considered dominant. A difference in abundance of at least 32-fold between compartments was used to define tumor-enriched and baseline blood-enriched clonotypes. Similarity between tumor and blood repertoires was quantified using the Baroni-Urbani and Buser coefficient, and groups were compared with two-tailed Wilcoxon tests in R. The clones in this table, taken by TCRdb from immuneACCESS, are in-frame only. Not every clone is retained; where verified, under half of the shortfall comes from an unresolved V gene, and the cause of the rest is unknown. V and J calls and clone size are those listed in that table; D and trimming were worked out from the DNA. This sample has some 20,000 clones in its table, and 47% of those were observed once. The biggest ten clones account for 15% to 20% of the sample.

The V and J segments used are TRBV7-2 and TRBJ1-5; 8 bases in the middle match TRBD1. The sequence was collected from a woman in her forties or fifties with renal cell carcinoma. The sample was tumor tissue, taken from a patient whose treatment included radiotherapy and nephrectomy. The CDR3 reads CASSWGGDRRNQPQHF. Read as DNA, the sequence is TGTGCCAGCAGCTGGGGCGGGGACAGGAGGAATCAGCCCCAGCATTTT.